The 21 T cell receptor beta chains below all came from one sample that was sequenced in a study of CDR3 diversity in severe acne. TCRdb independently ran MiXCR on the PCR reads; one entry per CDR3 protein. The sample has approximately 79,000 distinct CDR3 sequences; about half are singletons. The sample comprised blood. The source is a male donor in good health, serving as a control.

This sequence joins TRBV9 and TRBJ2-2; D call uncertain. V was cut by 0 bases and J by 2 bases, with 8 bases left in between. The CDR3 has 15 amino acids. The germline CDR1 and CDR2 sequences are SGDLS and YYNGEE. CDR3 nucleotides: TGTGCCAGCAGCGTAGGTCAGGTAAACACCGGGGAGCTGTTTTTT. This gives the protein CASSVGQVNTGELFF.

This clonotype was seen more than once but under ten times. The chain uses TRBV28 and TRBJ1-3, with 8 nucleotides matching TRBD1. Trimming removed 7 bases from V and 3 bases from J; junction bases left unmatched: 8. The CDR3 length is 15 residues. Germline V gene sequence: CDR1 MDHEN, CDR2 SYDVKM. In DNA, the CDR3 is TGTGCCAGCAACAAATGGACAGGGATTGGAAACACCATATATTTT. It codes for CASNKWTGIGNTIYF.

This clonotype has a handful of counts. The chain carries TRBV10-3 and TRBJ1-4; D may be TRBD1 (5 bases). Germline CDR1 ENHRY, CDR2 SYGVKD. This CDR3 is built from 13 residues. Trimming shortened V by 10 bases and J by 8 bases, and 17 bases separated the two germline ends. The CDR3 DNA reads TGTGCCACCAAACAGGACGATCGCGAAAAACTGTTTTTT. Translation gives CATKQDDREKLFF.

This clonotype was seen more than once but under ten times. The chain is built from TRBV29-1 and TRBJ1-2; D gene uncertain. The CDR3 extends over 12 amino acids. V lost 2 bases and J lost 8, with 12 bases in between. The germline V gene encodes CDR1 SQVTM and CDR2 ANQGSEA. DNA of the CDR3: TGCAGCGTTGAAAACAGTCCCAGCGGCTACACCTTC. Amino acid sequence: CSVENSPSGYTF.

Of note for this clonotype: Since the CDR3 does not end with the conserved phenylalanine or tryptophan, this likely comes from a read error. The V gene is TRBV5-1, the J gene TRBJ2-1; 8 bases agree with TRBD2. Germline V gene data show CDR1 as SGHRS and CDR2 as YFSETQ. The J segment lost 3 bases and the V segment lost 1 base, leaving 6 bases of the junction unmatched. This CDR3 comprises 16 residues. CDR3 in amino acids: CASSLWSGSSYNEQFR. The DNA for the CDR3 is TGCGCCAGCAGCTTGTGGAGCGGGAGCAGCTACAATGAGCAGTTCAGA.

This chain joins TRBV20-1 and TRBJ1-3; D might be TRBD1 (6 bases). Germline V gene sequence: CDR1 DFQATT, CDR2 SNEGSKA (reference sequence). This CDR3 is built from 14 residues. Trimming left V 5 bases short and J 2 bases short, with 13 bases between. CDR3 nucleotides: TGCAGTGCTCCGAACAGGGAGGCTGGAAACACCATATATTTT. It is translated as CSAPNREAGNTIYF.

This clonotype was seen only a few times. The rearrangement links TRBV6-5 to TRBJ2-7; no clear D. The germline gives CDR1 MNHEY, CDR2 SVGAGI. The CDR3 consists of 17 residues. Trimming removed 0 bases at V and 4 bases at J, with 19 bases between. CDR3 DNA: TGTGCCAGCAGTTACTCGGGCAGCGCCAAGATGGTTTACGAGCAGTACTTC. Residues: CASSYSGSAKMVYEQYF.

The table lists this clonotype with many counts. This chain links TRBV4-1 with TRBJ2-3; TRBD2 matches 10 bases. CDR1 is MGHRA, CDR2 YSYEKL, per germline. The CDR3 sequence is 18 residues long. J lost 2 bases, V lost 8 bases, and 16 bases had no gene match. The CDR3 DNA reads TGCGCCAGCCTAAGAATAGCGGGGGGTCCCTACCCCACAGATACGCAGTATTTT. Amino acid sequence: CASLRIAGGPYPTDTQYF.

In its sample, this clonotype is medium-sized. The V and J genes are TRBV19 and TRBJ2-2, with D hard to call. The CDR3 extends over 13 amino acids. Germline-derived CDR1 and CDR2 are LNHDA and SQIVND (reference sequence). The V end lost 1 base, the J end lost 4 bases, and 4 bases lay between the germline ends. The CDR3 reads CASSIGGTGELFF. The DNA of the CDR3 is TGTGCCAGTAGTATAGGAGGCACCGGGGAGCTGTTTTTT. Full variable domain (rest looked up from reference TRBV19 and TRBJ2-2): DGGITQSPKYLFRKEGQNVTLSCEQNLNHDAMYWYRQDPGQGLRLIYYSQIVNDFQKGDIAEGYSVSREKKESFPLTVTSAQKNPTAFYLCASSIGGTGELFFGEGSRLTVL.

The DNA of the CDR3 is TGTGCCAGCAGCCCCGCTTCGGTGACTGAAGCTTTCTTT. Translated, it gives CASSPASVTEAFF. The chain employs TRBV6-5 and TRBJ1-1, with D unclear. The CDR3 sequence is 13 residues long. V was pared by 6 bases and J by 5 bases, with 13 bases between. Germline lookup yields CDR1 MNHEY and CDR2 SVGAGI.

The chain couples TRBV19 to TRBJ2-5; D remains unclear. Germline-derived CDR1 and CDR2 are LNHDA and SQIVND (reference sequence). This CDR3 spans 12 amino acids. Trimming removed 5 bases at V and 5 bases at J, with 9 bases between. CDR3 residues: CASSLGSETQYF. CDR3 DNA sequence: TGTGCCAGTAGTCTGGGGTCGGAGACCCAGTACTTC.

The chain recombines TRBV9 with TRBJ2-3, with 11 nucleotides matching TRBD2. With V trimmed by 2 bases and J by 2 bases, 7 bases remained unmatched. This CDR3 spans 17 amino acids. CDR1 is SGDLS and CDR2 is YYNGEE in the germline V gene. Here the CDR3 reads CASSVYRLAGYTDTQYF. CDR3 coding DNA: TGTGCCAGCAGCGTGTATCGACTAGCGGGGTACACAGATACGCAGTATTTT.

This clonotype was counted many times. The chain carries TRBV28 and TRBJ2-1; tentative D call: TRBD2 (5 bases). Germline CDR1 reads MDHEN; CDR2 reads SYDVKM. Trimming took 6 bases from V and 0 from J, leaving 9 bases between them. The CDR3 is 14 residues long. CDR3 DNA: TGTGCCAGCAGATCGGGGAGCTCCTACAATGAGCAGTTCTTC. Protein: CASRSGSSYNEQFF.

Comments on this clonotype: Being one base from a much bigger clone, this may be a read error. The CDR3 sequence: CSVEYGPYERYF. As DNA, the CDR3 is TGCAGCGTTGAGTACGGCCCCTACGAGCGGTACTTC. The chain links TRBV29-1 to TRBJ2-7, with no clear D. The CDR3 extends over 12 amino acids. The germline CDR1 and CDR2 sequences are SQVTM and ANQGSEA.

The chain recombines TRBV24-1 with TRBJ1-2; TRBD1 might be the D (5 bases). CDR3 length equals 14 residues. The V gene lost 4 bases and the J gene lost 6 bases, with 14 bases spanning the gap. The germline V gene has CDR1 KGHDR and CDR2 SFDVKD. CDR3 in amino acids: CATSDLAQVHGYTF. The CDR3 bases are TGTGCCACCAGTGACCTCGCACAGGTCCATGGCTACACCTTC.

This clonotype appeared a few times. This rearrangement joins TRBV20-1 to TRBJ2-1; 14 bases are a match to TRBD2. The V gene's germline CDR1 is DFQATT and CDR2 SNEGSKA (reference sequence). V gave up 4 bases and J gave up 8 bases; unmatched junction bases: 10. CDR3 length: 16 amino acids. The CDR3 reads CSANRLAGGPADEQFF. The CDR3 bases are TGCAGTGCTAATCGACTAGCGGGAGGGCCGGCGGATGAGCAGTTCTTC.

This clonotype was seen at least ten times. The chain is built from TRBV19 and TRBJ2-7, with D maybe TRBD2 (5 bases). The germline V gene has CDR1 LNHDA and CDR2 SQIVND (reference sequence). V lost 9 bases and J 5 bases, leaving 20 bases between the germline ends. CDR3 length: 14 residues. CDR3 DNA: TGTGCCAGCTCGGACTCAGGTCATATTGACGAGCAGTACTTC. Translating gives CASSDSGHIDEQYF. The variable domain in full, with the rest retrieved from reference TRBV19 and TRBJ2-7, is DGGITQSPKYLFRKEGQNVTLSCEQNLNHDAMYWYRQDPGQGLRLIYYSQIVNDFQKGDIAEGYSVSREKKESFPLTVTSAQKNPTAFYLCASSDSGHIDEQYFGPGTRLTVT.

This clonotype is medium-sized (0.01 to 0.1%) within its sample. J is TRBJ2-1 and V is TRBV5-8; D gene unclear. The CDR3 is 11 amino acids. Deletions cut 4 bases from V and 8 bases from J, with 7 bases between. Per the germline V gene, CDR1 is SGHTS and CDR2 is YDEGEE. CDR3 region: CASSRLDEQFF. CDR3 bases: TGTGCCAGCAGCCGCCTAGATGAGCAGTTCTTC.

The chain links TRBV12-3 or TRBV12-4 to TRBJ1-2, with 7 bases aligning to TRBD1. V was clipped by 2 bases and J by 5 bases; unmatched bases: 2. The CDR3 is made up of 13 amino acids. CDR3 sequence (DNA): TGTGCCAGCAGTTTAAGACAGGGATATGGCTACACCTTC. It encodes CASSLRQGYGYTF.

This clonotype was seen a few times. The chain links TRBV9 to TRBJ2-7; 8 bases line up with TRBD1. This CDR3 comprises 12 residues. CDR1 SGDLS and CDR2 YYNGEE come from the germline V gene. The V segment lost 3 bases and the J segment 5 bases; nucleotides outside the gene matches: 1. CDR3 nucleotide sequence: TGTGCCAGCAGCGGACAGGGGAACGAGCAGTACTTC. As protein: CASSGQGNEQYF.

This chain connects TRBV6-5 to TRBJ1-1; no firm D call. The CDR3 spans 13 residues. Germline loops: CDR1 MNHEY, CDR2 SVGAGI. Trimming took off 8 bases at V and 1 base at J, with 11 bases between the two ends. CDR3 DNA: TGTGCCAGCCGACTCCCCGGGAACACTGAAGCTTTCTTT. Its translation: CASRLPGNTEAFF.